The TCR beta chain described here comes from a study of PD-L1 blockade in urothelial cancer. The wider study: Blood was subjected to analysis at 3 weeks (second dose) and 6 weeks following treatment start.

Some clones are missing from TCRdb's copy, which holds only in-frame ones; the method was immunoSEQ multiplex PCR. In the table there are approximately 100,000 clones, about 89% of which are singletons. As for time point: pretreatment peripheral blood. The CDR3 extends over 13 amino acids. The V gene's germline CDR1 is SNHLY and CDR2 FYNNEI. V was shortened by 7 bases and J by 0 bases, with 9 bases between the two germline ends. The source material was PBMCs, sampled around atezolizumab (anti-PD-L1) treatment. The chain uses TRBV2 and TRBJ1-1; the D gene is possibly TRBD1 (5 bases). This TCR was sampled from a woman of 80 years or more with urothelial cancer. CDR3 protein: CASTEGVNTEAFF. The DNA of the CDR3 is TGTGCCAGCACCGAAGGGGTGAACACTGAAGCTTTCTTT.